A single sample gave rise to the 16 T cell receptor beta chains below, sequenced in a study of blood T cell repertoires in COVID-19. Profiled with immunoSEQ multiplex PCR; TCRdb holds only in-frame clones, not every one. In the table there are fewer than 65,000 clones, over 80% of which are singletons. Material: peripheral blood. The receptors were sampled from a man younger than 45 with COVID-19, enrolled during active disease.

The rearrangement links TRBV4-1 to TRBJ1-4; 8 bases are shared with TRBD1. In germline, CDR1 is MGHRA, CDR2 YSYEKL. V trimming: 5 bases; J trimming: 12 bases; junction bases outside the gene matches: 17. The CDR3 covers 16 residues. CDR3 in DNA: TGCGCCAGCAGCGCCCACCAACTCGACAGGGGTTGGGAACTGTTTTTT. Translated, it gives CASSAHQLDRGWELFF.

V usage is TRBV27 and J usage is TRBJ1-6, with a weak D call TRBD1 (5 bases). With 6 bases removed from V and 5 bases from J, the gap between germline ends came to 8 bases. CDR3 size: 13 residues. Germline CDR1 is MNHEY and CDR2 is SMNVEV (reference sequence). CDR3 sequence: CASRTGDNSPLHF. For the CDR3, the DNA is TGTGCCAGCAGGACGGGGGATAATTCACCCCTCCACTTT.

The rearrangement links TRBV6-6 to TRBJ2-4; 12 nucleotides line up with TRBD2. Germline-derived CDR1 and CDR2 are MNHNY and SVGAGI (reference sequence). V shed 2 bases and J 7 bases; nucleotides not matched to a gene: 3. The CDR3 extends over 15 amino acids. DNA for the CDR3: TGTGCCAGCAGTTACGACGGGACTAGCGGGAACATTCAGTACTTC. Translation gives CASSYDGTSGNIQYF.

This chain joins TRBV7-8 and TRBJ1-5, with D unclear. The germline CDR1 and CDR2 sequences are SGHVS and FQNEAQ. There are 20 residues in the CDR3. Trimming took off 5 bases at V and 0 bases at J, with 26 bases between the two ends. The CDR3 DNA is TGTGCCAGCAGCCCCCAACGAATCCCCGGGGTGAGACTTAGCAATCAGCCCCAGCATTTT. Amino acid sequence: CASSPQRIPGVRLSNQPQHF.

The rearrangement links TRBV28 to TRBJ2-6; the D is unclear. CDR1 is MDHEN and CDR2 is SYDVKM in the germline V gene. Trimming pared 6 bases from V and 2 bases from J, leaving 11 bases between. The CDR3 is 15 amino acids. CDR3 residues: CASSPRGPGANVLTF. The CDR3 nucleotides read TGTGCCAGCAGCCCTCGAGGTCCTGGGGCCAACGTCCTGACTTTC.

CDR3 residues: CASSLMRSANTGELFF. Here the CDR3 DNA reads TGTGCCAGCAGCTTGATGCGGAGTGCGAACACCGGGGAGCTGTTTTTT. This chain uses TRBV5-5 with TRBJ2-2, with D unclear. The CDR3 has 16 residues. V gave up 1 base and J gave up 0 bases, with 10 bases separating them. Germline V gene data show CDR1 as SGHKS and CDR2 as YYEKEE (reference sequence).

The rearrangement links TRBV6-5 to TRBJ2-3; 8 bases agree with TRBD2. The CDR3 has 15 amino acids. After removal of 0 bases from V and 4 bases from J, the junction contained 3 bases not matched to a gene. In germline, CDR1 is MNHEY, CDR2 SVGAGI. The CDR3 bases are TGTGCCAGCAGTTACTCGGCGGGAGGTCCAGATACGCAGTATTTT. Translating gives CASSYSAGGPDTQYF.

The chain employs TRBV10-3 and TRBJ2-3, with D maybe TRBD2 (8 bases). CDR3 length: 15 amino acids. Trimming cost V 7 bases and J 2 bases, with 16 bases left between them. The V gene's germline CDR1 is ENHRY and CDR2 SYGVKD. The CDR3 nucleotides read TGTGCCATCACCAAACGGGAGGGGGCCACAGATACGCAGTATTTT. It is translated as CAITKREGATDTQYF.

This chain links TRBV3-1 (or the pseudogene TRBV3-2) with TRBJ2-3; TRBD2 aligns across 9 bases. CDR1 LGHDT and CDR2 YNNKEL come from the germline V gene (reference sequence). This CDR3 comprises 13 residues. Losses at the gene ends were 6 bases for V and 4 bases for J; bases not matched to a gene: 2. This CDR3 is CASRAGGADTQYF. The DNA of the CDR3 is TGTGCCAGCAGAGCGGGAGGAGCAGATACGCAGTATTTT.

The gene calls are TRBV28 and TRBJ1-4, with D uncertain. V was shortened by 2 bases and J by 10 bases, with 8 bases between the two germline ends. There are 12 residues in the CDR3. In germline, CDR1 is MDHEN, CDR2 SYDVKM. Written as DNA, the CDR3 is TGTGCCAGCAGTTTAGGTCGGGGAAAACTGTTTTTT. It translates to CASSLGRGKLFF.

CDR3 sequence reads: CASSSGSGANVLTF. CDR3 DNA sequence: TGTGCCAGCAGTTCAGGGTCTGGGGCCAACGTCCTGACTTTC. The V call is TRBV27, the J call TRBJ2-6, with D possibly TRBD1 on 5 matching bases. Trimming removed 4 bases at V and 1 base at J, with 5 bases between. The CDR3 extends over 14 amino acids. The germline CDR1 and CDR2 sequences are MNHEY and SMNVEV (reference sequence). The full variable domain, its missing parts supplied by reference TRBV27 and TRBJ2-6, is EAQVTQNPRYLITVTGKKLTVTCSQNMNHEYMSWYRQDPGLGLRQIYYSMNVEVTDKGDVPEGYKVSRKEKRNFPLILESPSPNQTSLYFCASSSGSGANVLTFGAGSRLTVL.

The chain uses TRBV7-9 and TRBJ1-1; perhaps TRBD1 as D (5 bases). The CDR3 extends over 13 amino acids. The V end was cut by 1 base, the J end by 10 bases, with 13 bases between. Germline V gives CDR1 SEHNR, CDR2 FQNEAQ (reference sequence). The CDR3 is CASSLEGLDLAFF. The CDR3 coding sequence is TGTGCCAGCAGCTTAGAGGGGCTGGATTTAGCTTTCTTT.

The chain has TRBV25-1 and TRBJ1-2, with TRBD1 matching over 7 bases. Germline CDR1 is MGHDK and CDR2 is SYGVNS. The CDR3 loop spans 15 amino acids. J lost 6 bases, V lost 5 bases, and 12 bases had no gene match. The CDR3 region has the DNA TGTGCCAGCAGTCCCGTTGACAGGGAGAGAGATGGCTACACCTTC. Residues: CASSPVDRERDGYTF.

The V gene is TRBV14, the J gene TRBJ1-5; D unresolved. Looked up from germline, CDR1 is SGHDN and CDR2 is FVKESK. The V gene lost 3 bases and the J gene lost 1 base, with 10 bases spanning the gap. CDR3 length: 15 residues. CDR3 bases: TGTGCCAGCAGCCAGGGCCCTGGGAGCAATCAGCCCCAGCATTTT. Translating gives CASSQGPGSNQPQHF.

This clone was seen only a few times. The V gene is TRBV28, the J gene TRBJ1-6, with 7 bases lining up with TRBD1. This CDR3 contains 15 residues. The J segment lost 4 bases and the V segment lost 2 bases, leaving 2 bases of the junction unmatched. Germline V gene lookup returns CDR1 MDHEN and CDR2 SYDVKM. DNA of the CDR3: TGTGCCAGCAGTTTAATGGGACAGTATAATTCACCCCTCCACTTT. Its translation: CASSLMGQYNSPLHF.

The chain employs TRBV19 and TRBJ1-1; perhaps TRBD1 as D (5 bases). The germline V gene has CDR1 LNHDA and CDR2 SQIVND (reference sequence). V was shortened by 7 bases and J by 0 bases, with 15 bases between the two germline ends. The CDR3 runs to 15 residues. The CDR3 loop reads CASKWVATVNTEAFF. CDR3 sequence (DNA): TGTGCCAGTAAATGGGTGGCGACAGTGAACACTGAAGCTTTCTTT.